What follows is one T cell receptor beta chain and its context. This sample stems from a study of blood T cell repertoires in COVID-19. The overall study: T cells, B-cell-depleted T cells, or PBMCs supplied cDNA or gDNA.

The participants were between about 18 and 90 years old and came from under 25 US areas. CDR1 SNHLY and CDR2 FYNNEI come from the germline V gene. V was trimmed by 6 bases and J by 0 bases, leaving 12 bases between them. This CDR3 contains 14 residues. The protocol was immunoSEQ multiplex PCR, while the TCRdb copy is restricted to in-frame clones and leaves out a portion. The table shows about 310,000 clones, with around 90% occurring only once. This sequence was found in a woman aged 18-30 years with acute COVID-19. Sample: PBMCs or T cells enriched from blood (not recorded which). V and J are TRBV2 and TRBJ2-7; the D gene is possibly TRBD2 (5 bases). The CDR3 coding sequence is TGTGCCAGCAGCGGACTGTTGTCCTCCTACGAGCAGTACTTC. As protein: CASSGLLSSYEQYF. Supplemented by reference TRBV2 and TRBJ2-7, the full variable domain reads EPEVTQTPSHQVTQMGQEVILRCVPISNHLYFYWYRQILGQKVEFLVSFYNNEISEKSEIFDDQFSVERPDGSNFTLKIRSTKLEDSAMYFCASSGLLSSYEQYFGPGTRLTVT.